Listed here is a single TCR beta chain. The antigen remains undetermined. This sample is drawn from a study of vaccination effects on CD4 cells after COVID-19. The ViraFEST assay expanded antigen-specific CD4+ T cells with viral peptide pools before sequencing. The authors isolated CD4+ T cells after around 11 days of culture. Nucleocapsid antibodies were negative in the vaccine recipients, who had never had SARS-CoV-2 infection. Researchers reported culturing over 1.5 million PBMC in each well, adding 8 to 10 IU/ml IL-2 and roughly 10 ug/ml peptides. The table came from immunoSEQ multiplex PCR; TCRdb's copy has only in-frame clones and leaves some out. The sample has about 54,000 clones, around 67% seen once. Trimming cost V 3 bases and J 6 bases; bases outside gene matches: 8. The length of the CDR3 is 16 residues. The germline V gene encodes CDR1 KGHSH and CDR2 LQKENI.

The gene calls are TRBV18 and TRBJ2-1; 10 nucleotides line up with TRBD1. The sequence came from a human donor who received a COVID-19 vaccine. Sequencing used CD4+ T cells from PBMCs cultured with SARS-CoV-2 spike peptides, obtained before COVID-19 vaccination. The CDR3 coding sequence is TGTGCCAGCTCACCCACAGGACAGGGGGGATCCAATGAGCAGTTCTTC. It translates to CASSPTGQGGSNEQFF.